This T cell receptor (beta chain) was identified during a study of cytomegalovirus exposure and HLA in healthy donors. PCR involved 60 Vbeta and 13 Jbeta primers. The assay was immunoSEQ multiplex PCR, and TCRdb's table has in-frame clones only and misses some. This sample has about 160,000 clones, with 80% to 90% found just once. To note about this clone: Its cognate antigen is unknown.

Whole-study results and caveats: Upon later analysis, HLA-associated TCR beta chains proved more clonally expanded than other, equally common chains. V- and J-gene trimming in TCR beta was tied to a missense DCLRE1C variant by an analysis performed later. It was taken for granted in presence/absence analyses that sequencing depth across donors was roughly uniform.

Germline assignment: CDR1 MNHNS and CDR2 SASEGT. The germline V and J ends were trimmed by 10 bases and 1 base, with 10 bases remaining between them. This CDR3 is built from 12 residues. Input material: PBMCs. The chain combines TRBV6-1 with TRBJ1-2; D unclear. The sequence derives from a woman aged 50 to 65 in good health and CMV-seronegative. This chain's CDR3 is CATTDNNYGYTF. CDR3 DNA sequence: TGTGCCACCACAGACAATAACTATGGCTACACCTTC.